This TCR beta chain was obtained from a study of blood T cell repertoires in COVID-19. Study background: Italy, Spain and the United States were the sources of the convalescent and acute COVID-19 samples.

TCRdb's table, derived via immunoSEQ multiplex PCR, lists solely in-frame clones and lacks some. The sample consists of 65,000 to 95,000 clones, around 79% of them appearing once. There are 15 residues in the CDR3. Losses at the gene ends were 11 bases for V and 0 bases for J; bases not matched to a gene: 10. From germline, CDR1 is MNHEY and CDR2 SMNVEV (reference sequence). The V and J genes are TRBV27 and TRBJ2-7, with 10 nucleotides matching TRBD2. The sample taken for sequencing was peripheral blood. The sequence was collected from a human donor in a cohort sampled during active COVID-19. CDR3 loop: CAGSSGGPSSYEQYF. The CDR3 DNA reads as TGTGCCGGCTCTAGCGGGGGTCCCTCCTCCTACGAGCAGTACTTC.